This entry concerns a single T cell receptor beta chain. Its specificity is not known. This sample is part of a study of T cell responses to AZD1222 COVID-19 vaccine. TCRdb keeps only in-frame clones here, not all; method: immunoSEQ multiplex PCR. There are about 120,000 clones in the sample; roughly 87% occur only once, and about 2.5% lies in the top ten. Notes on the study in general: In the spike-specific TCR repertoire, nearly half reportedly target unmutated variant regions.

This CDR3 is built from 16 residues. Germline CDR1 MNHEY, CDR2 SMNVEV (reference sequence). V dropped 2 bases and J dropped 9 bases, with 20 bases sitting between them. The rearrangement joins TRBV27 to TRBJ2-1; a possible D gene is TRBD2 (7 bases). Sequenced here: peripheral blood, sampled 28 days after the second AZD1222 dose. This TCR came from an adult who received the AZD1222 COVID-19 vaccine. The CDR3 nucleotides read TGTGCCAGCAGTTTACACGCGGGGGCCCCAGAGGTTGAGCAGTTCTTC. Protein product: CASSLHAGAPEVEQFF.